This T cell receptor (beta chain) was documented in a study of long-term antiretroviral therapy in people with HIV. The V end lost 9 bases, the J end lost 2 bases, and 11 bases lay between the germline ends. The CDR3 runs to 12 residues. Germline V CDR1 and CDR2: WSHSY, SAAADI. Specimens retained about 0.85-11 million cryopreserved PBMC preceding DNA extraction. Study findings and constraints: Relative to transplant donor controls, diversity remained lower despite increasing after ART. Control repertoires displayed wider CDR3 length ranges than the HIV repertoires.

On this clone: The antigen remains unidentified.

This was the immunoSEQ v3.0 assay at survey level. Profiled with immunoSEQ multiplex PCR; TCRdb holds only in-frame clones, not every one. The table includes about 22,000 clones, around 84% detected once. This specimen consisted of unsorted PBMCs, obtained roughly 5.7 years after starting antiretroviral therapy. The chain uses TRBV10-2 and TRBJ2-7; a possible D gene is TRBD2 (5 bases). The clonotype comes from a man aged 25-45 years with HIV. The CDR3: CASRTQTYEQYF. The CDR3 region has the DNA TGCGCCAGTAGGACTCAAACCTACGAGCAGTACTTC.